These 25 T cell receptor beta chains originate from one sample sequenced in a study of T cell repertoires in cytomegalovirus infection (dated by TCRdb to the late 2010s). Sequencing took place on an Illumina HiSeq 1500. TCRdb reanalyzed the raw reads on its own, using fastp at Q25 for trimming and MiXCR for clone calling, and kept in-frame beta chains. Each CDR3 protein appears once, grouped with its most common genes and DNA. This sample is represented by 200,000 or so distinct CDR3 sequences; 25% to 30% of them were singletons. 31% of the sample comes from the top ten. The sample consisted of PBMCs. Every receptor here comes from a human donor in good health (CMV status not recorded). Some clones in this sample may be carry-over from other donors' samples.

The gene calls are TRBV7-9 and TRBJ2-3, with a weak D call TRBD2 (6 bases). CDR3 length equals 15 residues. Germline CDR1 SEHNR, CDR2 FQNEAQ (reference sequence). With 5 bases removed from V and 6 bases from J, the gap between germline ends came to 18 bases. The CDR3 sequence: CASSGGTGAGDTQYF. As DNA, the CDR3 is TGTGCCAGCAGCGGAGGGACGGGCGCCGGTGATACGCAGTATTTT. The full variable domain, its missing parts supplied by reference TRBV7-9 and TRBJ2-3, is DTGVSQNPRHKITKRGQNVTFRCDPISEHNRLYWYRQTLGQGPEFLTYFQNEAQLEKSRLLSDRFSAERPKGSFSTLEIQRTEQGDSAMYLCASSGGTGAGDTQYFGPGTRLTVL.

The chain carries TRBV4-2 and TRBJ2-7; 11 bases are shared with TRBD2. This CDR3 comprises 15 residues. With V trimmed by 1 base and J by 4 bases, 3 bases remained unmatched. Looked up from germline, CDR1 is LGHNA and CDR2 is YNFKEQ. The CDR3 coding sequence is TGTGCCAGCAGCCAAGTGACTAGCGGGGCTTACGAGCAGTACTTC. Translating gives CASSQVTSGAYEQYF.

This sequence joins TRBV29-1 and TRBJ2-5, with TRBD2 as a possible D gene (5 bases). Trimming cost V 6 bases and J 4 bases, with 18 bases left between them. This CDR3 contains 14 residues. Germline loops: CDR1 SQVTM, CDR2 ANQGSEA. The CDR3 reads CSVADSRRGETQYF. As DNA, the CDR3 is TGCAGCGTGGCGGACTCCCGACGGGGAGAGACCCAGTACTTC. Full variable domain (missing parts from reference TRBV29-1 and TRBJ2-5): SAVISQKPSRDICQRGTSLTIQCQVDSQVTMMFWYRQQPGQSLTLIATANQGSEATYESGFVIDKFPISRPNLTFSTLTVSNMSPEDSSIYLCSVADSRRGETQYFGPGTRLLVL.

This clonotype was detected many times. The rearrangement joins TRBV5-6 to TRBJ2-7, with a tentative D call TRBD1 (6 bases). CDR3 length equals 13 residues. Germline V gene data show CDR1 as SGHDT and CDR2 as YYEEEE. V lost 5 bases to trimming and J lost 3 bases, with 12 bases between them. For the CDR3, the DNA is TGTGCCAGCAGATTGACAGGAGTCTACGAGCAGTACTTC. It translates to CASRLTGVYEQYF.

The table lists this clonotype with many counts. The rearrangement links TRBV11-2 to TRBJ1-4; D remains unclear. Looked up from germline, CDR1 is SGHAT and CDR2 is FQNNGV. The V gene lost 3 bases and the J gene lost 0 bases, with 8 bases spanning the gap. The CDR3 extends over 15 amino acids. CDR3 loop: CASSFSWATNEKLFF. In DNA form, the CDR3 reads TGTGCCAGCAGCTTTTCATGGGCAACTAATGAAAAACTGTTTTTT.

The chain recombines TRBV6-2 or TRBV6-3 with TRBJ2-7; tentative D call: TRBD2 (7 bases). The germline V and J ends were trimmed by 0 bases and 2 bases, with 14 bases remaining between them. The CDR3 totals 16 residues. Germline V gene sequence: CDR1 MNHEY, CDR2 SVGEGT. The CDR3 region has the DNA TGTGCCAGCAGTTACTCGGGGGCGGGGGAAGCCTACGAGCAGTACTTC. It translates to CASSYSGAGEAYEQYF.

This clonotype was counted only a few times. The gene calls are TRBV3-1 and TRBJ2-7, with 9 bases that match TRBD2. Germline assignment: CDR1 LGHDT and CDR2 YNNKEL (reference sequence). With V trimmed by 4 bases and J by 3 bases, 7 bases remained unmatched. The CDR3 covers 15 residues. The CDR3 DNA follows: TGTGCCAGCAGCCCTATTAGCGGGGGCATCTACGAGCAGTACTTC. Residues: CASSPISGGIYEQYF.

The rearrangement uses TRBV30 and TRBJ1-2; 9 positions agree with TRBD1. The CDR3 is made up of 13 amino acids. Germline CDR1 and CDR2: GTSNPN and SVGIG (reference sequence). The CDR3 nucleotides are TGTGCTGGGGACAGGGATGGTTACTATGGCTACACCTTC. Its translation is CAGDRDGYYGYTF.

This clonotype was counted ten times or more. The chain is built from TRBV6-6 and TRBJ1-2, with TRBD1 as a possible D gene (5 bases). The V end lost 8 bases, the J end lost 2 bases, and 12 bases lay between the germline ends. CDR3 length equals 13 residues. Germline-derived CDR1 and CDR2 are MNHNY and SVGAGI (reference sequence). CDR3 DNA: TGTGCCAGCCTCCCGGGGCTCAACTATGGCTACACCTTC. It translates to CASLPGLNYGYTF.

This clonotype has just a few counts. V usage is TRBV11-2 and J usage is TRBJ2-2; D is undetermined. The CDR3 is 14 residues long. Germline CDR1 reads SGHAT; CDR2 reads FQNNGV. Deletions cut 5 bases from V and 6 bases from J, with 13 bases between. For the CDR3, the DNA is TGTGCCAGCAGCGAGAAGTCCCTGGCCGGGGAGCTGTTTTTT. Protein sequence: CASSEKSLAGELFF.

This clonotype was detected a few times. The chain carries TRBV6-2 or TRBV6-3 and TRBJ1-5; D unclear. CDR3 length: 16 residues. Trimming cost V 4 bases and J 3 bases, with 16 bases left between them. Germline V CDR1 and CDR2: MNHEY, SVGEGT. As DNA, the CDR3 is TGTGCCAGCAGTTCGACGTCCCCATCAAACAATCAGCCCCAGCATTTT. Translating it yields CASSSTSPSNNQPQHF.

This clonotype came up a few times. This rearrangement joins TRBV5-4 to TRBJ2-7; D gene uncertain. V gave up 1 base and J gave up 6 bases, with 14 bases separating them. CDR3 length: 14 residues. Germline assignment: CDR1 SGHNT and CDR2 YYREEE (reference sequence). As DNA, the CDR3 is TGTGCCAGCAGCTTGCCCCGCCCCGGTGGCGAGCAGTACTTC. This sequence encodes CASSLPRPGGEQYF.

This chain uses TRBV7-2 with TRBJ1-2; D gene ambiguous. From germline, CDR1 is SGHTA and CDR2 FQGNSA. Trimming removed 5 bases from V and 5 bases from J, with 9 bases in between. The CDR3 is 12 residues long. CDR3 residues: CASSNRLYGYTF. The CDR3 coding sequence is TGTGCCAGCAGCAACAGACTATATGGCTACACCTTC. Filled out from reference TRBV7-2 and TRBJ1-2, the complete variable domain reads GAGVSQSPSNKVTEKGKDVELRCDPISGHTALYWYRQSLGQGLEFLIYFQGNSAPDKSGLPSDRFSAERTGGSVSTLTIQRTQQEDSAVYLCASSNRLYGYTFGSGTRLTVV.

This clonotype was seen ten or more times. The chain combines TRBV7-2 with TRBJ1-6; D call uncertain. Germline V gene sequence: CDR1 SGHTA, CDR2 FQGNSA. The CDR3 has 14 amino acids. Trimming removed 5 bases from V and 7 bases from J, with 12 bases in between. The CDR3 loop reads CASSQRVGNSPLHF. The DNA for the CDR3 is TGTGCCAGCAGCCAGAGGGTTGGCAATTCACCCCTCCACTTT.

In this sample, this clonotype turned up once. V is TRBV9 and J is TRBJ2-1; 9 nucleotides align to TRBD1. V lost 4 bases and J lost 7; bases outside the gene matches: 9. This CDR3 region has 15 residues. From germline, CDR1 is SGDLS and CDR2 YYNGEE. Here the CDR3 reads CASSPSTGGGNEQFF. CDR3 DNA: TGTGCCAGCAGCCCCTCGACAGGGGGGGGGAATGAGCAGTTCTTC.

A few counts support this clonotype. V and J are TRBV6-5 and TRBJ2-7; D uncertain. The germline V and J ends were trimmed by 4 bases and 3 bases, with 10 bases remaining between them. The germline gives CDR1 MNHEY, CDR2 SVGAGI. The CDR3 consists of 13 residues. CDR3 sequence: CASSLEQFYEQYF. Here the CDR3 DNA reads TGTGCCAGCAGTTTGGAGCAATTCTACGAGCAGTACTTC.

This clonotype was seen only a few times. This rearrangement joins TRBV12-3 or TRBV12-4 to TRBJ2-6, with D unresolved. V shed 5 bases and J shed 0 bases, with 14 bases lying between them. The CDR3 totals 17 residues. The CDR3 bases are TGTGCCAGCAGTCCCTCTCGGATGGACTCTGGGGCCAACGTCCTGACTTTC. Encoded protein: CASSPSRMDSGANVLTF.

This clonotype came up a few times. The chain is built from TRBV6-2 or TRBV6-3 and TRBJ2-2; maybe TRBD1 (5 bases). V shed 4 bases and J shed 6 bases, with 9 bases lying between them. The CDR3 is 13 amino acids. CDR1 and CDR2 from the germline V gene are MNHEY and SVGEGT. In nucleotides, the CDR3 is TGTGCCAGCAGTTCCGAAGGGGCCGGGGAGCTGTTTTTT. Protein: CASSSEGAGELFF.

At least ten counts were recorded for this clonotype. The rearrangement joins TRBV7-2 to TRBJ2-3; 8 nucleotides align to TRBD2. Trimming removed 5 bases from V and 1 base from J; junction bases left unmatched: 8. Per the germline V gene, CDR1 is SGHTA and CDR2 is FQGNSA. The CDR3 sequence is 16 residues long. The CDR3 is CASSRRAGGGTDTQYF. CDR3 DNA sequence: TGTGCCAGCAGCCGCCGGGCGGGGGGAGGCACAGATACGCAGTATTTT. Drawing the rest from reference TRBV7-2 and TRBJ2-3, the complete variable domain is GAGVSQSPSNKVTEKGKDVELRCDPISGHTALYWYRQSLGQGLEFLIYFQGNSAPDKSGLPSDRFSAERTGGSVSTLTIQRTQQEDSAVYLCASSRRAGGGTDTQYFGPGTRLTVL.

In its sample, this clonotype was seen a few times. CDR3 DNA: TGTGCCAGCAGCCAAGGAGGGTATGGGCAAGAGACCCAGTACTTC. It translates to CASSQGGYGQETQYF. The chain has TRBV3-1 and TRBJ2-5, with D tentatively TRBD2 (5 bases). The CDR3 is made up of 15 amino acids. V was cut by 1 base and J by 2 bases, with 11 bases left in between. The germline V gene encodes CDR1 LGHDT and CDR2 YNNKEL (reference sequence).

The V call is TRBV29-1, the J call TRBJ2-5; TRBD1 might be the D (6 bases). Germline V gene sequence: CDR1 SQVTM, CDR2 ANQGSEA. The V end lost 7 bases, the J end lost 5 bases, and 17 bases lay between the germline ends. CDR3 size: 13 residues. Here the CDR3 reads CSAADRLFETQYF. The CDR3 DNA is TGCAGCGCGGCGGACAGACTATTTGAGACCCAGTACTTC.

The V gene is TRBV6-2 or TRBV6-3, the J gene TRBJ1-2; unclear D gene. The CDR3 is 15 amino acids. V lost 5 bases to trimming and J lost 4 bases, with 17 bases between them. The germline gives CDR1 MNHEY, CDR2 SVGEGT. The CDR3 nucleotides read TGTGCCAGCAGTCACCCCACGGTCCTCGCCTATGGCTACACCTTC. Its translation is CASSHPTVLAYGYTF.

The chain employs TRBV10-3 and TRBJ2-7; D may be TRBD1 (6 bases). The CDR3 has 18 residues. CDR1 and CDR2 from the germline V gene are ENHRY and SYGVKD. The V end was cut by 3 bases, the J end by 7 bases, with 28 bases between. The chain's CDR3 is CAISDSIGNGQSLGEQYF. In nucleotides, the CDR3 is TGTGCCATCAGTGACTCCATCGGAAACGGACAGTCCCTTGGGGAGCAGTACTTC.

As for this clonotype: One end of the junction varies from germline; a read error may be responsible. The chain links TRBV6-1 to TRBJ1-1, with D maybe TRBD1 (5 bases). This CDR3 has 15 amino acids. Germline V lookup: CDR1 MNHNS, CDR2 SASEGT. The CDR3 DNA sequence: TGTGCCAACAGTGAACTGGGACGCGAGAACACTGAAGCTTTCTTT. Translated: CANSELGRENTEAFF.

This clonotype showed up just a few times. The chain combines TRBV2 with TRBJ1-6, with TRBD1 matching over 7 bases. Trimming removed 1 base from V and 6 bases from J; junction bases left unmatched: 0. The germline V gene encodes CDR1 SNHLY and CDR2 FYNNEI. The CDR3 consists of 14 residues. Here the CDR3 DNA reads TGTGCCAGCAGTGAAGGACAGGGTAATTCACCCCTCCACTTT. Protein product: CASSEGQGNSPLHF. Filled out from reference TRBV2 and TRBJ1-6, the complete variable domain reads EPEVTQTPSHQVTQMGQEVILRCVPISNHLYFYWYRQILGQKVEFLVSFYNNEISEKSEIFDDQFSVERPDGSNFTLKIRSTKLEDSAMYFCASSEGQGNSPLHFGNGTRLTVT.